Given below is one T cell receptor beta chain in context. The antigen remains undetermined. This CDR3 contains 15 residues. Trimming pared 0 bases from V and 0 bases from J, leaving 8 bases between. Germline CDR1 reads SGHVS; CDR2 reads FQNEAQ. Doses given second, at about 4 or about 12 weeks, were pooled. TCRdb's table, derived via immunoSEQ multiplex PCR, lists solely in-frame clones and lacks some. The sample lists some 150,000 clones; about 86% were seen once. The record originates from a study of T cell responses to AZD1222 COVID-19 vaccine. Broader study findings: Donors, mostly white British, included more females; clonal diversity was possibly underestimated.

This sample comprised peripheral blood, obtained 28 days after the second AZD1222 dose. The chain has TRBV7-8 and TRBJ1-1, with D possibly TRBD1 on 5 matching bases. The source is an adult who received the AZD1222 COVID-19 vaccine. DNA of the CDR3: TGTGCCAGCAGCTTAGCGCAGGGAATGAACACTGAAGCTTTCTTT. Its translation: CASSLAQGMNTEAFF.